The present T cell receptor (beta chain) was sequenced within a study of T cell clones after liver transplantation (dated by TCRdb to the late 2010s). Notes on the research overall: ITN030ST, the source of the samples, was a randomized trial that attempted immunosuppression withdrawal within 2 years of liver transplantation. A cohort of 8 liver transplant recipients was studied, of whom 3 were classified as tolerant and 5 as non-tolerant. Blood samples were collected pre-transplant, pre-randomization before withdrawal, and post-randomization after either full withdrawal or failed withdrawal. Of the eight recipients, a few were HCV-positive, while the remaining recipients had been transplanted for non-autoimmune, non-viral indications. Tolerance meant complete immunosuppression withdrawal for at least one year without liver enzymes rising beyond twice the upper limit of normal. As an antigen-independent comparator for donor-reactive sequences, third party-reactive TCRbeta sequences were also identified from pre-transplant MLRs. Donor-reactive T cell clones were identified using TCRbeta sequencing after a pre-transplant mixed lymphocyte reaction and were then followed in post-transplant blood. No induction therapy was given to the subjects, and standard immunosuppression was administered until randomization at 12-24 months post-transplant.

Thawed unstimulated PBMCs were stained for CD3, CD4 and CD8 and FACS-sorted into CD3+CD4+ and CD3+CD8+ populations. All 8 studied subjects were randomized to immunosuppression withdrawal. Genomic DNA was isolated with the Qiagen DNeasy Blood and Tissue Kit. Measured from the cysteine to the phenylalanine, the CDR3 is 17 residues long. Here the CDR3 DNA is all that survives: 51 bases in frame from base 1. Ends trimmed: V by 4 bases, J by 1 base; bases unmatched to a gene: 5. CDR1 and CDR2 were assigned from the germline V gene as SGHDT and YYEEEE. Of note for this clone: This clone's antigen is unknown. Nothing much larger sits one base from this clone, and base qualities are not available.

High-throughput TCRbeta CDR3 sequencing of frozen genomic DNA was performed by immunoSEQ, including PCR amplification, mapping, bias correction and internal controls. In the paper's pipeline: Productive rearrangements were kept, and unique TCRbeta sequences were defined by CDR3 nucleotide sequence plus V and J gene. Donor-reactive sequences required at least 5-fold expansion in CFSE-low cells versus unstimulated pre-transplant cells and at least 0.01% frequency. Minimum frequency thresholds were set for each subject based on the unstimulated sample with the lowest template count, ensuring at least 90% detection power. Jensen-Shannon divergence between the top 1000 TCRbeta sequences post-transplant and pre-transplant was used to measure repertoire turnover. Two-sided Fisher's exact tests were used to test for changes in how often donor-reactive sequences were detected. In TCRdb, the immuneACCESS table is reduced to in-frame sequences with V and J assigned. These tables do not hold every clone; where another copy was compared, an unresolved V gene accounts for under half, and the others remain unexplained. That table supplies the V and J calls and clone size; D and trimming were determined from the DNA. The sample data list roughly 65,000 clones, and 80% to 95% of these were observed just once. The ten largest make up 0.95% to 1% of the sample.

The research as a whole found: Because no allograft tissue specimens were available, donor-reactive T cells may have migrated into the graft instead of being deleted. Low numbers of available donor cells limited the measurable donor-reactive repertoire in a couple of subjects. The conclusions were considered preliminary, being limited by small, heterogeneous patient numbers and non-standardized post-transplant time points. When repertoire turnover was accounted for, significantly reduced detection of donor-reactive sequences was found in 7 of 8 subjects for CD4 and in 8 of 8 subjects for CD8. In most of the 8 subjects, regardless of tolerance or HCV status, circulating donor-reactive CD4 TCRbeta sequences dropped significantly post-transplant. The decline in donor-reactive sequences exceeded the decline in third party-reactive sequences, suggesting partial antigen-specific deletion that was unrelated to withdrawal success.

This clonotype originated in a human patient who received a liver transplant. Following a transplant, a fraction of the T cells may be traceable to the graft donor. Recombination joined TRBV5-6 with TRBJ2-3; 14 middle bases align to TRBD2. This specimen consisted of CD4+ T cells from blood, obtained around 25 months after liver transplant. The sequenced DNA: TGTGCCAGCAGCCCTCGACTAGCGGGAGGGGGCACAGATACGCAGTATTTT. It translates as CASSPRLAGGGTDTQYF.